The entry that follows covers one T cell receptor (beta chain) sequence. This specimen belongs to a study of T cells of healthy individuals. One entry per CDR3 protein, called by TCRdb with MiXCR from the 5' RACE reads. The data contain around 98,000 distinct CDR3 sequences, about 16% of them singletons. The CDR3 is 12 amino acids. V lost 7 bases, J lost 4 bases, and 11 bases lay in between. Germline V lookup: CDR1 DFQATT, CDR2 SNEGSKA (reference sequence). The gene calls are TRBV20-1 and TRBJ2-1; no reliable D call. The sequence was obtained from a human donor in good health. Here the CDR3 reads CSVSISYNEQFF. The CDR3 DNA is TGCAGTGTTAGTATTTCGTACAATGAGCAGTTCTTC.